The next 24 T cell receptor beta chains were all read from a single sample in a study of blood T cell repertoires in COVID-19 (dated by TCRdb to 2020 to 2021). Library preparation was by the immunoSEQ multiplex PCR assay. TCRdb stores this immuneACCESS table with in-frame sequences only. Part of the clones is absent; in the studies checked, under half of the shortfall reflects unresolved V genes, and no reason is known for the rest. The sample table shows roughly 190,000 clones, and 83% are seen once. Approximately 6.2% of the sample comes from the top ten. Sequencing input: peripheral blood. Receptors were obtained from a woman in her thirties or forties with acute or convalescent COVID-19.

Written as DNA, the CDR3 is TGTGCCAGCTTGCGACTTGGTGATGAGCAGTTCTTC. It translates to CASLRLGDEQFF. The chain carries TRBV18 and TRBJ2-1; D unclear. V was trimmed by 7 bases and J by 8 bases, leaving 12 bases between them. In germline, CDR1 is KGHSH, CDR2 LQKENI. This CDR3 comprises 12 residues.

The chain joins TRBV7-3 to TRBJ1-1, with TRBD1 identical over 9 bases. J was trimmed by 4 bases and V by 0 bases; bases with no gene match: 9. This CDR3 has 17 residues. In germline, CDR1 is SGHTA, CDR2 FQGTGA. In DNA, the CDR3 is TGTGCCAGCAGCTTAACCCACTACAGGGGGCATGGCACTGAAGCTTTCTTT. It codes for CASSLTHYRGHGTEAFF.

CDR3 bases: TGTGCCAGCAGTGCGCAGGGTGGCGAGCAGTACTTC. Protein: CASSAQGGEQYF. The chain joins TRBV2 to TRBJ2-7, with D possibly matching TRBD1 (5 bases). Germline values: CDR1 SNHLY, CDR2 FYNNEI. V was clipped by 4 bases and J by 6 bases, with 10 bases between them. The CDR3 length is 12 residues. Full variable domain (outside the CDR3, taken from reference TRBV2 and TRBJ2-7): EPEVTQTPSHQVTQMGQEVILRCVPISNHLYFYWYRQILGQKVEFLVSFYNNEISEKSEIFDDQFSVERPDGSNFTLKIRSTKLEDSAMYFCASSAQGGEQYFGPGTRLTVT.

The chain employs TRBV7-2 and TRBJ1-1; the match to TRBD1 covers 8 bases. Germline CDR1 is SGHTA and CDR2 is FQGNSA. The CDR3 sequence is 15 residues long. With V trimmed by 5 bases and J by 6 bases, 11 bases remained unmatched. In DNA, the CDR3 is TGTGCCAGCAGCAGACAAACAGGGGGAGGGTCTGAAGCTTTCTTT. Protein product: CASSRQTGGGSEAFF.

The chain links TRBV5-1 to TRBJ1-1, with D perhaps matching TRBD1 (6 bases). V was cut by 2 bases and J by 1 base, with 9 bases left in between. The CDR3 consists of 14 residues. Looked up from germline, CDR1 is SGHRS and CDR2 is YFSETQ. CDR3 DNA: TGCGCCAGCAGCTTACAGGGTTGGAACACTGAAGCTTTCTTT. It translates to CASSLQGWNTEAFF.

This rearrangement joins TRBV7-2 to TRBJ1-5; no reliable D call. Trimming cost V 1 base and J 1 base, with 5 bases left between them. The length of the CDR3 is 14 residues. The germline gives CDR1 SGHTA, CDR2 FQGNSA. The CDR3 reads CASSLGRSNQPQHF. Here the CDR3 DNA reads TGTGCCAGCAGCTTAGGGAGGAGCAATCAGCCCCAGCATTTT. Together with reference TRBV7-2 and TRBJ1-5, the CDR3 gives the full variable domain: GAGVSQSPSNKVTEKGKDVELRCDPISGHTALYWYRQSLGQGLEFLIYFQGNSAPDKSGLPSDRFSAERTGGSVSTLTIQRTQQEDSAVYLCASSLGRSNQPQHFGDGTRLSIL.

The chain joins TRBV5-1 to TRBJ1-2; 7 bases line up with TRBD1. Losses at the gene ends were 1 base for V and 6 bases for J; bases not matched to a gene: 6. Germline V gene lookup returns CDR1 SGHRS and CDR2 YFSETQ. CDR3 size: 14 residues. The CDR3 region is CASSLTGEVDGYTF. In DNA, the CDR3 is TGCGCCAGCAGCTTGACAGGGGAGGTGGATGGCTACACCTTC. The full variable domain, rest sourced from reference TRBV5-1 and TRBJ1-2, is KAGVTQTPRYLIKTRGQQVTLSCSPISGHRSVSWYQQTPGQGLQFLFEYFSETQRNKGNFPGRFSGRQFSNSRSEMNVSTLELGDSALYLCASSLTGEVDGYTFGSGTRLTVV.

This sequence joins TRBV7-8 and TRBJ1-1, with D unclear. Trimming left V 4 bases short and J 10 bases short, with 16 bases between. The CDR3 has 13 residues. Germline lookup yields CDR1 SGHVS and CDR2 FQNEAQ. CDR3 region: CASSYSEGIGAFF. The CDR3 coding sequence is TGTGCCAGCAGCTATAGCGAGGGAATTGGAGCTTTCTTT.

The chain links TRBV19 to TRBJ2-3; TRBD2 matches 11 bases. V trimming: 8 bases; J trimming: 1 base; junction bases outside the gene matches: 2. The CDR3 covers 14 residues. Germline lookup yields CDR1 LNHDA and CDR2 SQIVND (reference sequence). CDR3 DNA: TGTGCCAGTGAGGGACTAGCGGGCACAGATACGCAGTATTTT. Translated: CASEGLAGTDTQYF.

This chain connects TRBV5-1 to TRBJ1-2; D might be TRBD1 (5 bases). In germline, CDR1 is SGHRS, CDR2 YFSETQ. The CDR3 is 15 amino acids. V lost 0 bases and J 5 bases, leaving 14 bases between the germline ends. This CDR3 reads CASSLGQPPDYGYTF. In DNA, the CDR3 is TGCGCCAGCAGCTTGGGACAGCCCCCCGATTATGGCTACACCTTC.

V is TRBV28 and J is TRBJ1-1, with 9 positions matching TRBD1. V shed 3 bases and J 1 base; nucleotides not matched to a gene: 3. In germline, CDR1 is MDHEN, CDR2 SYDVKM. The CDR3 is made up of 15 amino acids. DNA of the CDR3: TGTGCCAGCAGTTTCTACAGGGGGCAGAACACTGAAGCTTTCTTT. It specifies CASSFYRGQNTEAFF.

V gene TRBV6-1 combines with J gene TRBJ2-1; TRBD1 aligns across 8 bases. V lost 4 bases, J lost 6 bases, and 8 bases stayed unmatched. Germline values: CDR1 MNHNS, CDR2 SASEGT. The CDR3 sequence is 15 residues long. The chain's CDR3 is CASSARDRQANEQFF. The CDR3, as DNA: TGTGCCAGCAGTGCCCGGGACAGGCAAGCCAATGAGCAGTTCTTC.

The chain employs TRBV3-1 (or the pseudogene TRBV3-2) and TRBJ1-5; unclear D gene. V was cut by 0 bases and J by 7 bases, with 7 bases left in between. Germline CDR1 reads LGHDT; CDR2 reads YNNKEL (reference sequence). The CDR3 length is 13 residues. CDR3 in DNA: TGTGCCAGCAGCCAAGATAATTCCCAGCCCCAGCATTTT. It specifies CASSQDNSQPQHF.

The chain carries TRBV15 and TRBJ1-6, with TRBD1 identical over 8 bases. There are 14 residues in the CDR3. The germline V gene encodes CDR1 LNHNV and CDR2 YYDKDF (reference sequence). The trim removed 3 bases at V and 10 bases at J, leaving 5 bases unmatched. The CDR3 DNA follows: TGTGCCACCAGCAGGAGACAGGGGCACTCACCCCTCCACTTT. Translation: CATSRRQGHSPLHF.

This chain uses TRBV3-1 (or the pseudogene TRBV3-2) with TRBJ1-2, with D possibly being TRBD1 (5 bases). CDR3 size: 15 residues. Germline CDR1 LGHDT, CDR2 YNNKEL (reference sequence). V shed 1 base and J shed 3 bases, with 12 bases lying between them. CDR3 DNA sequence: TGTGCCAGCAGCCAAGCTCAACAGGTGGACTATGGCTACACCTTC. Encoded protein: CASSQAQQVDYGYTF.

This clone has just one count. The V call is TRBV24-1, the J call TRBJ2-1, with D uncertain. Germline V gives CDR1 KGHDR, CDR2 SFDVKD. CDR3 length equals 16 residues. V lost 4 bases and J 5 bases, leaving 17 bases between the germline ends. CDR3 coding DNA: TGTGCCACCAGTGACCCGACACCGCTACCCAACAATGAGCAGTTCTTC. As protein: CATSDPTPLPNNEQFF.

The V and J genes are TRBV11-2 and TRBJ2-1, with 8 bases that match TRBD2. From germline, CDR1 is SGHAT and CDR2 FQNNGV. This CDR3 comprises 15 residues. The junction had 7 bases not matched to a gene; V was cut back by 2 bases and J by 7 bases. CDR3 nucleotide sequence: TGTGCCAGCAGCTTAATGGTAGGCGGGGGGAATGAGCAGTTCTTC. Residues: CASSLMVGGGNEQFF.

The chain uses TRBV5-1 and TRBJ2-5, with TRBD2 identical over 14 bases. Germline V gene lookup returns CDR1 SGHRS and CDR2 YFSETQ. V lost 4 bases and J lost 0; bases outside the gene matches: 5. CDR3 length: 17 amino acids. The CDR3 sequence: CASSLGTSGGHQETQYF. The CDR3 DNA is TGCGCCAGCAGCCTAGGGACTAGCGGGGGTCACCAAGAGACCCAGTACTTC.

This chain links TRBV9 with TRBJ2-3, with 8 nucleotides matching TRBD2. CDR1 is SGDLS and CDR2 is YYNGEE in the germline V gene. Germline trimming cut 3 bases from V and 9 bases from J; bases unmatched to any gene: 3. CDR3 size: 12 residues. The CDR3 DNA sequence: TGTGCCAGCAGCGGCGGGGGGTGGACGCAGTATTTT. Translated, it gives CASSGGGWTQYF.

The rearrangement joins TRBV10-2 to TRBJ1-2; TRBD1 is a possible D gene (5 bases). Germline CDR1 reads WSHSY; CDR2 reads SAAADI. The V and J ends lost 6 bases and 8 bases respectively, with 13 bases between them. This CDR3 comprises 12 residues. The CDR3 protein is CASRTGLGGYTF. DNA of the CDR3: TGCGCCAGCAGAACAGGCCTAGGAGGCTACACCTTC.

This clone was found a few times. CDR3 in DNA: TGTGCCAGCAGTTCCTATAGCGGGAGCATCGAGACCCAGTACTTC. Amino acid sequence: CASSSYSGSIETQYF. The V call is TRBV28, the J call TRBJ2-5; 9 bases line up with TRBD2. Trimming at V came to 4 bases and at J to 5 bases, leaving 8 bases not matched to a gene. The CDR3 is 15 residues long. CDR1 MDHEN and CDR2 SYDVKM come from the germline V gene.

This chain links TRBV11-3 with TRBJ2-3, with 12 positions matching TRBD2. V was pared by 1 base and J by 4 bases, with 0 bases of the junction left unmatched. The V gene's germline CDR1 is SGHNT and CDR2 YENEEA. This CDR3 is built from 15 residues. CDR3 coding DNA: TGTGCCAGCAGCTTAGGACTAGCGGGAGCAGATACGCAGTATTTT. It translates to CASSLGLAGADTQYF. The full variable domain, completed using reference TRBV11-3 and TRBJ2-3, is EAGVVQSPRYKIIEKKQPVAFWCNPISGHNTLYWYLQNLGQGPELLIRYENEEAVDDSQLPKDRFSAERLKGVDSTLKIQPAELGDSAVYLCASSLGLAGADTQYFGPGTRLTVL.

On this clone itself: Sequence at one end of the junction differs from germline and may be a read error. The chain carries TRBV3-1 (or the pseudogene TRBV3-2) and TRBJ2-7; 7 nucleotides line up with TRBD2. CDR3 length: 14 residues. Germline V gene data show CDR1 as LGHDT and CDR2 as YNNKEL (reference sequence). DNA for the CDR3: TGTGCCAGCAGCAAACAGACTAGCTCCGACGAGCAGTACTTC. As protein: CASSKQTSSDEQYF.

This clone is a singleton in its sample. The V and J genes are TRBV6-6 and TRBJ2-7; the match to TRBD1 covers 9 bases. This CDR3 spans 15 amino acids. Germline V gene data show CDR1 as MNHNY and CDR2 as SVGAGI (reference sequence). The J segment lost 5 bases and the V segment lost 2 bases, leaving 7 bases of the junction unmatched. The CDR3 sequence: CASSYRRDRAHEQYF. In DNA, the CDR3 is TGTGCCAGCAGTTACCGCCGGGACAGGGCACACGAGCAGTACTTC.